This entry describes one TCR beta chain. V was clipped by 0 bases and J by 9 bases, with 6 bases between them. Looked up from germline, CDR1 is MGHRA and CDR2 is YSYEKL. The CDR3 spans 12 residues. This record belongs to a study of sequential checkpoint blockade in melanoma. Overall study: Arm A got nivolumab then ipilimumab; arm B the reverse, 1:1. Maintenance nivolumab came after either treatment sequence.

The repertoire was sequenced with immunoSEQ multiplex PCR; TCRdb's copy has only in-frame clones and lacks some. This sample has 12,000 to 15,000 clones, with approximately 78% found just once. The sample's treatment: randomized to nivolumab then ipilimumab (arm A) or the reverse (arm B). PBMC sorting kept live CD3+CD8+ cells without CD19 or CD56. The input for sequencing was CD8+ T cells sorted from blood (inferred from file names), taken from a patient given nivolumab and ipilimumab in sequence. The clonotype comes from a human donor with melanoma. J is TRBJ2-4 and V is TRBV4-1; D unresolved. DNA of the CDR3: TGCGCCAGCAGCCAAGACGCGATCATTCAGTACTTC. Protein product: CASSQDAIIQYF.